One and the same sample provided the 29 T cell receptor beta chains below, sequenced in a study of blood T cells in healthy people across ages (dated by TCRdb to 2015 to 2017). Receptor amplification or capture employed 5' RACE. TCRdb lists the instrument as Illumina HiSeq 2500. The second PCR ran for about 6 to 11 cycles and used a J-beta primer mix along with a sample-barcoded 5' primer. TCRdb applied fastp at Q25 and MiXCR to the public reads, then kept only in-frame beta chains. Each entry merges the rows of one CDR3 protein and shows their most common DNA and genes. In this sample the table shows some 1 million distinct CDR3 sequences, under 55% of which occur a single time. The ten largest clones take up 18% of the sample. The material sequenced was blood. The receptors come from a woman aged 55 to 70 in good health.

This clonotype was recorded a few times. The junction shows a germline mismatch at one end, possibly a read error. The V gene is TRBV10-3, the J gene TRBJ2-4, with 7 positions matching TRBD1. The CDR3 extends over 15 amino acids. Looked up from germline, CDR1 is ENHRY and CDR2 is SYGVKD. The CDR3 DNA follows: TGTGCTATCAGTGAGAGGCCGGGGCAGGGGGACATTCAGTACTTC. This sequence encodes CAISERPGQGDIQYF.

This clonotype is a singleton in its sample. The chain employs TRBV20-1 and TRBJ1-2; 8 bases line up with TRBD1. CDR3 length: 13 residues. Germline V gives CDR1 DFQATT, CDR2 SNEGSKA (reference sequence). With 4 bases clipped from V and 2 bases from J, the junction kept 3 bases outside the gene matches. The CDR3: CSAIQGGNYGYTF. The CDR3 DNA follows: TGCAGTGCTATACAGGGGGGAAACTATGGCTACACCTTC.

The gene calls are TRBV20-1 and TRBJ2-3; TRBD1 might be the D (5 bases). Germline V gene data show CDR1 as DFQATT and CDR2 as SNEGSKA (reference sequence). This CDR3 comprises 14 residues. V was trimmed by 0 bases and J by 3 bases, leaving 10 bases between them. CDR3 sequence reads: CSARDQGSTDTQYF. In DNA, the CDR3 is TGCAGTGCTAGAGATCAGGGATCTACAGATACGCAGTATTTT.

This chain connects TRBV20-1 to TRBJ2-5, with TRBD2 matching 9 bases. Germline CDR1 reads DFQATT; CDR2 reads SNEGSKA (reference sequence). The J segment lost 5 bases and the V segment lost 0 bases, leaving 10 bases of the junction unmatched. There are 16 residues in the CDR3. The CDR3: CSAREGIAGDSETQYF. DNA of the CDR3: TGCAGTGCTAGAGAGGGAATAGCGGGAGACAGTGAGACCCAGTACTTC.

This clonotype has more than one count but fewer than ten. The V gene is TRBV27, the J gene TRBJ2-1; D not certain. V was clipped by 2 bases and J by 9 bases, with 11 bases between them. The germline CDR1 and CDR2 sequences are MNHEY and SMNVEV (reference sequence). This CDR3 is built from 13 residues. This CDR3 is CASSLDLGGEQFF. CDR3 DNA: TGTGCCAGCAGTTTAGATTTGGGTGGTGAGCAGTTCTTC.

This clonotype was recorded at least ten times. This chain connects TRBV7-9 to TRBJ2-1; no clear D gene. CDR1 and CDR2 from the germline V gene are SEHNR and FQNEAQ (reference sequence). The CDR3 has 11 residues. V shed 3 bases and J shed 10 bases, with 7 bases lying between them. CDR3 sequence: CASSFFEEQFF. CDR3 sequence (DNA): TGTGCCAGCAGCTTCTTTGAAGAGCAGTTCTTC.

V is TRBV2 and J is TRBJ2-3, with 7 bases matching TRBD1. Germline assignment: CDR1 SNHLY and CDR2 FYNNEI. This CDR3 comprises 16 residues. The trim removed 4 bases at V and 0 bases at J, leaving 7 bases unmatched. The CDR3 region is CASSGPGRGSTDTQYF. CDR3 DNA: TGTGCCAGCAGTGGGCCGGGCAGGGGGAGCACAGATACGCAGTATTTT.

This clonotype was seen once. The CDR3 sequence is CASSLSPGQGTSSYEQYF. As DNA, the CDR3 is TGTGCCAGCTCACTAAGTCCGGGACAGGGGACCAGCTCCTACGAGCAGTACTTC. The chain recombines TRBV18 with TRBJ2-7, with TRBD1 matching over 10 bases. V dropped 4 bases and J dropped 0; count of bases not matched to a gene: 12. Per the germline V gene, CDR1 is KGHSH and CDR2 is LQKENI. CDR3 length: 18 residues.

About this clonotype: This CDR3 is missing its conserved last phenylalanine or tryptophan, likely due to a read error. The rearrangement uses TRBV6-6 and TRBJ2-1; D not resolved. This CDR3 region has 12 residues. V was cut by 7 bases and J by 9 bases, with 13 bases left in between. Germline CDR1 is MNHNY and CDR2 is SVGAGI (reference sequence). CDR3 amino acids: CASKLPRGEQFL. CDR3 nucleotide sequence: TGTGCCAGCAAACTCCCTCGTGGTGAGCAGTTCTTA.

As DNA, the CDR3 is TGTGCCAGCAGCCTAAGGGGACGGAGGCAAGAGACCCAGTTCTTC. It translates to CASSLRGRRQETQFF. The gene calls are TRBV27 and TRBJ2-5; the D call may be TRBD1 or TRBD2 (5 bases each). The J call is doubtful: the DNA matches TRBJ2-1 better. There are 15 residues in the CDR3. The germline V gene encodes CDR1 MNHEY and CDR2 SMNVEV (reference sequence).

The rearrangement joins TRBV6-5 to TRBJ2-1; D unresolved. The CDR3 runs 14 residues. With 4 bases removed from V and 3 bases from J, the gap between germline ends came to 10 bases. Germline V CDR1 and CDR2: MNHEY, SVGAGI. CDR3 nucleotides: TGTGCCAGCAGTTCCCGGACCTTCTACAATGAGCAGTTCTTC. Its protein is CASSSRTFYNEQFF.

The chain couples TRBV24-1 to TRBJ2-7; D perhaps matches TRBD1 (5 bases). The CDR3 is 16 residues long. V was trimmed by 2 bases and J by 2 bases, leaving 15 bases between them. Germline CDR1 is KGHDR and CDR2 is SFDVKD. CDR3 region: CATSDSRTPVPYEQYF. The DNA of the CDR3 is TGTGCCACCAGTGATTCGAGGACACCAGTCCCCTACGAGCAGTACTTC.

The chain employs TRBV4-2 and TRBJ2-1; TRBD2 might be the D (6 bases). Germline CDR1 is LGHNA and CDR2 is YNFKEQ. V was cut by 4 bases and J by 0 bases, with 10 bases left in between. The CDR3 loop spans 15 amino acids. The chain's CDR3 is CASSRRGGSYNEQFF. The CDR3 nucleotides are TGTGCCAGCAGCCGGCGGGGTGGCTCCTACAATGAGCAGTTCTTC.

The rearrangement uses TRBV28 and TRBJ2-7, with 9 bases identical to TRBD1. This CDR3 spans 15 amino acids. CDR1 is MDHEN, CDR2 SYDVKM, per germline. Trimming cost V 4 bases and J 5 bases; bases outside gene matches: 9. CDR3 sequence: CASSSTGQGLHEQYF. The CDR3 bases are TGTGCCAGCAGTTCGACGGGACAGGGTTTACACGAGCAGTACTTC.

V and J are TRBV29-1 and TRBJ2-2; 14 nucleotides line up with TRBD2. After removal of 5 bases from V and 5 bases from J, the junction contained 7 bases not matched to a gene. The CDR3 loop spans 16 amino acids. The germline V gene has CDR1 SQVTM and CDR2 ANQGSEA. CDR3 sequence: CSVTGTSGSLTGELFF. The CDR3 nucleotides are TGCAGCGTTACCGGGACTAGCGGGAGTCTTACCGGGGAGCTGTTTTTT.

This clonotype was seen only a few times. The V gene is TRBV5-1, the J gene TRBJ1-6; possibly TRBD1 for D (5 bases). Looked up from germline, CDR1 is SGHRS and CDR2 is YFSETQ. The CDR3 has 15 amino acids. V lost 7 bases, J lost 9 bases, and 20 bases lay in between. In DNA form, the CDR3 reads TGCGCCAGCCAGCCCCACCCGCGGGGGATTTCACCCCTCCACTTT. It yields the protein CASQPHPRGISPLHF.

There are a few counts of this clonotype. This sequence joins TRBV6-1 and TRBJ1-2; D is undetermined. CDR1 is MNHNS, CDR2 SASEGT, per germline. The germline V and J ends were trimmed by 3 bases and 7 bases, with 9 bases remaining between them. CDR3 length equals 12 residues. CDR3 sequence: CASSDAAGGYTF. In DNA form, the CDR3 reads TGTGCCAGCAGTGATGCGGCGGGTGGCTACACCTTC.

This rearrangement joins TRBV15 to TRBJ2-1; no clear D. The V gene's germline CDR1 is LNHNV and CDR2 YYDKDF (reference sequence). Trimming removed 3 bases from V and 7 bases from J, with 13 bases in between. The CDR3 sequence is 14 residues long. This CDR3 reads CATSSPWVSNEQFF. CDR3 DNA sequence: TGTGCCACCAGCAGCCCCTGGGTCAGTAATGAGCAGTTCTTC.

J is TRBJ1-1 and V is TRBV11-2; tentatively, D is TRBD1 (5 bases). CDR1 is SGHAT, CDR2 FQNNGV, per germline. Trimming took 4 bases from V and 5 from J, leaving 17 bases between them. The CDR3 is 15 amino acids. This CDR3 is CASSWSGQGVTEAFF. Here the CDR3 DNA reads TGTGCCAGCAGCTGGAGTGGGCAGGGTGTGACTGAAGCTTTCTTT.

The chain links TRBV5-1 to TRBJ2-5; 9 positions agree with TRBD1. Germline CDR1 reads SGHRS; CDR2 reads YFSETQ. This CDR3 is built from 15 residues. J was trimmed by 11 bases and V by 0 bases; bases with no gene match: 11. CDR3 bases: TGCGCCAGCAGCTTGGCGGGGACCGACAGGGGGGAGCAGTACTTC. Amino acids: CASSLAGTDRGEQYF.

The J gene is TRBJ2-6, the V gene TRBV3-1; D unresolved. The germline gives CDR1 LGHDT, CDR2 YNNKEL (reference sequence). V shed 0 bases and J shed 2 bases, with 5 bases lying between them. The CDR3 extends over 15 amino acids. The CDR3 DNA reads TGTGCCAGCAGCCAAGACGGTGCTGGGGCCAACGTCCTGACTTTC. Translation: CASSQDGAGANVLTF.

This clonotype was seen a handful of times. V gene TRBV7-8 combines with J gene TRBJ1-5; no clear D. The V gene lost 1 base and the J gene lost 2 bases, with 18 bases spanning the gap. Germline CDR1 SGHVS, CDR2 FQNEAQ. This CDR3 has 18 amino acids. The CDR3 here is CASSLVPTDPLGNQPQHF. As DNA, the CDR3 is TGTGCCAGCAGCTTAGTCCCCACAGACCCGTTGGGCAATCAGCCCCAGCATTTT.

This clonotype was observed many times. This chain links TRBV12-3 or TRBV12-4 with TRBJ2-7; 11 bases fit TRBD2. This CDR3 is built from 15 residues. V was pared by 9 bases and J by 1 base, with 8 bases of the junction left unmatched. CDR3 protein: CASLNTSGSSYEQYF. The CDR3 DNA follows: TGTGCCAGTCTTAACACTAGCGGGAGTTCCTACGAGCAGTACTTC.

In this sample, this clonotype turned up a few times. The chain is built from TRBV6-6 and TRBJ1-2; D is perhaps TRBD1 (5 bases). The germline CDR1 and CDR2 sequences are MNHNY and SVGAGI (reference sequence). Trimming took 5 bases from V and 4 from J, leaving 17 bases between them. CDR3 length equals 15 residues. The CDR3 sequence is CASSQVGGKSYGYTF. CDR3 DNA sequence: TGTGCCAGCAGTCAAGTTGGGGGAAAATCCTATGGCTACACCTTC.

The chain is built from TRBV29-1 and TRBJ2-1; the D is unclear. Germline V gives CDR1 SQVTM, CDR2 ANQGSEA. V was cut by 8 bases and J by 5 bases, with 19 bases left in between. CDR3 length: 14 amino acids. In DNA, the CDR3 is TGCAGCATTATGATTCGGGTCCCAAACAATGAGCAGTTCTTC. Translation gives CSIMIRVPNNEQFF.

This clonotype was detected a few times. The rearrangement joins TRBV5-1 to TRBJ1-6; a possible D gene is TRBD1 (6 bases). Per the germline V gene, CDR1 is SGHRS and CDR2 is YFSETQ. The CDR3 runs to 15 residues. Trimming shortened V by 3 bases and J by 5 bases, and 12 bases separated the two germline ends. The CDR3 nucleotides read TGCGCCAGCAGCTCCGGGGGCGCGCATAATTCACCCCTCCACTTT. This translates into CASSSGGAHNSPLHF. Variable domain in full (rest from reference TRBV5-1 and TRBJ1-6): KAGVTQTPRYLIKTRGQQVTLSCSPISGHRSVSWYQQTPGQGLQFLFEYFSETQRNKGNFPGRFSGRQFSNSRSEMNVSTLELGDSALYLCASSSGGAHNSPLHFGNGTRLTVT.

The V and J genes are TRBV10-3 and TRBJ2-3, with TRBD2 matching 9 bases. The CDR3 runs 17 residues. CDR1 is ENHRY and CDR2 is SYGVKD in the germline V gene. V was clipped by 2 bases and J by 2 bases; unmatched bases: 8. The CDR3 here is CAISEPPGLAITDTQYF. The CDR3 DNA reads as TGTGCCATCAGTGAGCCCCCGGGACTAGCCATCACAGATACGCAGTATTTT.

This clonotype was detected only a few times. V gene TRBV6-2 or TRBV6-3 combines with J gene TRBJ2-6; no reliable D call. The germline gives CDR1 MNHEY, CDR2 SVGEGT. The CDR3 extends over 15 amino acids. V lost 7 bases and J 0 bases, leaving 10 bases between the germline ends. CDR3 sequence: CASTHSLSGANVLTF. As DNA, the CDR3 is TGTGCCAGCACCCACTCCCTCTCTGGGGCCAACGTCCTGACTTTC.

This clonotype has a count of ten or more. V is TRBV6-5 and J is TRBJ2-7; D call uncertain. V lost 6 bases and J 3 bases, leaving 15 bases between the germline ends. Germline values: CDR1 MNHEY, CDR2 SVGAGI. The CDR3 totals 14 residues. The CDR3 here is CASRPLPGVYEQYF. The CDR3 coding sequence is TGTGCCAGCAGGCCCTTACCTGGGGTCTACGAGCAGTACTTC.